This T cell receptor beta chain derives from a study of shared clonotypes between healthy human individuals. The CDR3 has 16 amino acids. CDR1 and CDR2 (germline): MNHNY, SVGAGI (reference sequence). Trimming shortened V by 5 bases and J by 5 bases, and 22 bases separated the two germline ends. Generated by immunoSEQ multiplex PCR, the TCRdb table keeps only in-frame clones and is missing some. The repertoire consists of approximately 980,000 clones, with 60% to 85% occurring once and the leading ten covering approximately 1.5%. The study's findings and limits: Between a few donors, naive CD4 clonotypes were shared at a level of roughly 5.5%.

CD4+ cells underwent separation, giving CD45RA+ naive and CD45RA-negative memory subsets. In the case of this clone: The target antigen is unknown.

Sequencing was carried out using memory CD4+ T cells sorted from blood. Subset reported: CD45RA-negative fraction. The chain recombines TRBV6-6 with TRBJ2-7; perhaps D is TRBD1 or TRBD2 (5 bases each). The sequence was collected from a man in his late teens or twenties in good health. CDR3 amino acids: CASSPHWTGPPDEQYF. The CDR3 nucleotides are TGTGCCAGCAGTCCCCACTGGACGGGACCCCCGGACGAGCAGTACTTC.